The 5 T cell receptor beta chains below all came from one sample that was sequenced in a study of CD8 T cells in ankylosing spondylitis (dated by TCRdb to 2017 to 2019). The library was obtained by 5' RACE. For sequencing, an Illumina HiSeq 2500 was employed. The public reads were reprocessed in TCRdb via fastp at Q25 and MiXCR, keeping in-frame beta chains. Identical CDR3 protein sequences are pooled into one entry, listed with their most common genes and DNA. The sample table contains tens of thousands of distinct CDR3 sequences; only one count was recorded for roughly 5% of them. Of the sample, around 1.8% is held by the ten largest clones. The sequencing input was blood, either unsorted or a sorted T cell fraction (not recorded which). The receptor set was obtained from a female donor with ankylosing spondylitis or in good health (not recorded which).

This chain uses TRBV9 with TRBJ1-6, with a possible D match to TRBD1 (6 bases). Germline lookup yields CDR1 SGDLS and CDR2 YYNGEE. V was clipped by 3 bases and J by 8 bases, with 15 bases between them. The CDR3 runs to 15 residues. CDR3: CASSGSGTKDSPLHF. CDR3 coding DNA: TGTGCCAGCAGCGGGTCTGGGACAAAAGATTCACCCCTCCACTTT.

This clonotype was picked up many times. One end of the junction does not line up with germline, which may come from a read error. The CDR3 loop reads CASSVAPPGAPLVF. As DNA, the CDR3 is TGTGCCAGCAGCGTAGCCCCTCCGGGAGCCCCCCTGGTCTTC. The chain has TRBV9 and TRBJ1-2, with D hard to call. Germline CDR1 SGDLS, CDR2 YYNGEE. The length of the CDR3 is 14 residues.

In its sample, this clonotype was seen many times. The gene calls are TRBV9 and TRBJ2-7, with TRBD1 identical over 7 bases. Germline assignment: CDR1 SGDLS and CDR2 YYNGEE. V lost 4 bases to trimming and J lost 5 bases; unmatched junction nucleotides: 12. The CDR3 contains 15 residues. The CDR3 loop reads CASSLETGTDHEQYF. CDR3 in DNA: TGTGCCAGCAGCTTAGAGACAGGGACGGACCACGAGCAGTACTTC. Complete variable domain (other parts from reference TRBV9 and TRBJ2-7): DSGVTQTPKHLITATGQRVTLRCSPRSGDLSVYWYQQSLDQGLQFLIQYYNGEERAKGNILERFSAQQFPDLHSELNLSSLELGDSALYFCASSLETGTDHEQYFGPGTRLTVT.

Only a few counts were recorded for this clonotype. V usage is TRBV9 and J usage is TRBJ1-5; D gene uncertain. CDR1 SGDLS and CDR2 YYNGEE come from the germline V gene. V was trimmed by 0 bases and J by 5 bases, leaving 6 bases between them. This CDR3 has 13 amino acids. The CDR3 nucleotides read TGTGCCAGCAGCGTAGATCCCGATCAGCCCCAGCATTTT. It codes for CASSVDPDQPQHF.

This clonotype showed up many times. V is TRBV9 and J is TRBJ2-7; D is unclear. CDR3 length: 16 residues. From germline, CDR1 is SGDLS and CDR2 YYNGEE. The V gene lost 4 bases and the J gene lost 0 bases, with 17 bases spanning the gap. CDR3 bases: TGTGCCAGCAGCCCAACACCGGGTCAAGGCTCCTACGAGCAGTACTTC. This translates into CASSPTPGQGSYEQYF.